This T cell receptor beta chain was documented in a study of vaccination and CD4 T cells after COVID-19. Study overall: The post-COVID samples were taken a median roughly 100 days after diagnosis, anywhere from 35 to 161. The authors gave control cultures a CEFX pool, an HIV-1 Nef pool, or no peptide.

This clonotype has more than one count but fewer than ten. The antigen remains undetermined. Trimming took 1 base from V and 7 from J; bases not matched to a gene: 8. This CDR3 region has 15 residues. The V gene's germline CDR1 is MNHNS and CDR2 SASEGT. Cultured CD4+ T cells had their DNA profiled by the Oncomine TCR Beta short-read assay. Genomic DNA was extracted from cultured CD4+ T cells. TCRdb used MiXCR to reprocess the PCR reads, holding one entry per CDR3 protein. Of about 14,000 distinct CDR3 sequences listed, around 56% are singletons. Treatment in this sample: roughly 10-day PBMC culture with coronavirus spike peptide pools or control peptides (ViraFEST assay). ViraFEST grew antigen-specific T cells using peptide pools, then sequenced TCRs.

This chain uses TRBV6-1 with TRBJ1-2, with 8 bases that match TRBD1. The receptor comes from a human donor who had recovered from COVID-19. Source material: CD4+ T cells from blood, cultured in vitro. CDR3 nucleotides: TGTGCCAGCAGTGAAGTGCAGGGGGCGCCTTTTGGCTACACCTTC. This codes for CASSEVQGAPFGYTF.